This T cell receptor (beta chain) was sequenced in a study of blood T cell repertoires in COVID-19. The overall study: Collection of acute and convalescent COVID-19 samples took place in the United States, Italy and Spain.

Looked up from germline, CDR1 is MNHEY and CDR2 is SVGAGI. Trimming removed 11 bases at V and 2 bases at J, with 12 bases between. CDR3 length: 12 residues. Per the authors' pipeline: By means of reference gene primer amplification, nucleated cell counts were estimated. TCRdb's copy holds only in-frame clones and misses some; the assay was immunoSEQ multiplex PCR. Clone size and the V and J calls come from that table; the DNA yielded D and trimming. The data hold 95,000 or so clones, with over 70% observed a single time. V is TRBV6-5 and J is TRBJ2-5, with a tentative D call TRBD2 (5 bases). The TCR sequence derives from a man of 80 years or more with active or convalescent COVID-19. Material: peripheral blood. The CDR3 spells CAGKTGQETQYF. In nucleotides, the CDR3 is TGTGCCGGCAAGACGGGACAAGAGACCCAGTACTTC.